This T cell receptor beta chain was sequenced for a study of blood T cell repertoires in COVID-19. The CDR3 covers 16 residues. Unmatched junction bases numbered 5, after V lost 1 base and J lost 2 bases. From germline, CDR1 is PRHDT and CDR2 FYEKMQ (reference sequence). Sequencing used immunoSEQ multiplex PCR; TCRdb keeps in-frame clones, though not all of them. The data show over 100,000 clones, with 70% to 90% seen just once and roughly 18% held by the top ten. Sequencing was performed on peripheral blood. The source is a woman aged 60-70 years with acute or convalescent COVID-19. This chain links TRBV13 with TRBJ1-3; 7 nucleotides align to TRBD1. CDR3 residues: CASSLARGIPGNTIYF. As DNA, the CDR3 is TGTGCCAGCAGCTTAGCCAGGGGGATTCCTGGAAACACCATATATTTT.